These 18 T cell receptor beta chains originate from one sample sequenced in a study of blood T cell repertoires in COVID-19. The method was immunoSEQ multiplex PCR; TCRdb's version includes in-frame clones alone and lacks a portion of them. The sample has 90,000 to 100,000 clones; 70% to 85% are singletons. The sequenced sample consisted of peripheral blood. The receptors stem from a man aged 65 to 79 with acute or convalescent COVID-19.

This rearrangement joins TRBV6-5 to TRBJ1-1; D is perhaps TRBD1 (6 bases). Germline CDR1 reads MNHEY; CDR2 reads SVGAGI. The V end was cut by 6 bases, the J end by 0 bases, with 8 bases between. This CDR3 comprises 13 residues. The CDR3 DNA is TGTGCCAGCAGGCGGACAGTGAACACTGAAGCTTTCTTT. It encodes CASRRTVNTEAFF.

In this sample, this clone turned up a few times. The genes are TRBV7-3 and TRBJ2-7; perhaps TRBD1 as D (5 bases). V gave up 5 bases and J gave up 0 bases, with 11 bases separating them. The CDR3 covers 14 residues. Looked up from germline, CDR1 is SGHTA and CDR2 is FQGTGA. The CDR3 nucleotides are TGTGCCAGCAGCCAAGACAGTAACTCCTACGAGCAGTACTTC. This translates into CASSQDSNSYEQYF.

This clone has a handful of counts. The chain links TRBV18 to TRBJ1-2; 7 nucleotides agree with TRBD1. Germline CDR1 is KGHSH and CDR2 is LQKENI. With 6 bases clipped from V and 1 base from J, the junction kept 8 bases outside the gene matches. There are 15 residues in the CDR3. Written as DNA, the CDR3 is TGTGCCAGCTCTCTCGACAGGGATCATAACTATGGCTACACCTTC. Protein: CASSLDRDHNYGYTF.

This chain connects TRBV5-6 to TRBJ2-1; 7 nucleotides agree with TRBD2. Germline-derived CDR1 and CDR2 are SGHDT and YYEEEE. J was trimmed by 2 bases and V by 4 bases; bases with no gene match: 3. The CDR3 covers 14 residues. CDR3 nucleotide sequence: TGTGCCAGCAGCCGACGGGGGGCCTACAATGAGCAGTTCTTC. It encodes CASSRRGAYNEQFF.

This chain links TRBV7-6 with TRBJ2-7, with 14 bases fitting TRBD2. In germline, CDR1 is SGHVS, CDR2 FNYEAQ. V lost 4 bases, J lost 4 bases, and 9 bases stayed unmatched. There are 17 residues in the CDR3. The CDR3: CASSSTTGLAGGYEQYF. The CDR3 nucleotides are TGTGCCAGCAGCTCTACCACCGGACTAGCGGGAGGTTACGAGCAGTACTTC. The full variable domain, rest sourced from reference TRBV7-6 and TRBJ2-7, is GAGVSQSPRYKVTKRGQDVALRCDPISGHVSLYWYRQALGQGPEFLTYFNYEAQQDKSGLPNDRFSAERPEGSISTLTIQRTEQRDSAMYRCASSSTTGLAGGYEQYFGPGTRLTVT.

This sequence joins TRBV3-1 (or the pseudogene TRBV3-2) and TRBJ1-4; the D gene is possibly TRBD1 (6 bases). Germline assignment: CDR1 LGHDT and CDR2 YNNKEL (reference sequence). This CDR3 region has 14 residues. The V end was cut by 4 bases, the J end by 2 bases, with 8 bases between. The CDR3 region is CASSLQGTNEKLFF. The CDR3 bases are TGTGCCAGCAGCCTTCAGGGGACTAATGAAAAACTGTTTTTT.

J is TRBJ2-5 and V is TRBV9; no reliable D call. The V and J ends lost 0 bases and 5 bases respectively, with 17 bases between them. CDR1 and CDR2 from the germline V gene are SGDLS and YYNGEE. The CDR3 runs to 16 residues. The CDR3 region is CASSVGDLNMRETQYF. The CDR3 DNA reads TGTGCCAGCAGCGTAGGAGACTTAAACATGAGGGAGACCCAGTACTTC.

The chain uses TRBV6-2 or TRBV6-3 and TRBJ2-3; maybe TRBD1 (5 bases). CDR3 size: 16 residues. Germline V gives CDR1 MNHEY, CDR2 SVGEGT. V shed 4 bases and J shed 3 bases, with 17 bases lying between them. This CDR3 reads CASSSSGMVGTDTQYF. CDR3 nucleotide sequence: TGTGCCAGCAGTTCGTCAGGGATGGTTGGGACAGATACGCAGTATTTT.

The chain is built from TRBV7-3 and TRBJ1-2; D perhaps matches TRBD1 (5 bases). The CDR3 consists of 15 residues. Trimming took off 1 base at V and 0 bases at J, with 9 bases between the two ends. Germline V CDR1 and CDR2: SGHTA, FQGTGA. This CDR3 is CASSLNPGTNYGYTF. Written as DNA, the CDR3 is TGTGCCAGCAGCTTAAATCCAGGGACTAACTATGGCTACACCTTC.

V is TRBV7-3 and J is TRBJ2-1; TRBD2 might be the D (5 bases). CDR3 length: 14 amino acids. V dropped 5 bases and J dropped 5 bases, with 13 bases sitting between them. CDR1 and CDR2 from the germline V gene are SGHTA and FQGTGA. The CDR3 loop reads CASSPDSGNNEQFF. CDR3 DNA sequence: TGTGCCAGCAGCCCGGACTCCGGGAACAATGAGCAGTTCTTC. The full variable domain, its missing parts supplied by reference TRBV7-3 and TRBJ2-1, is GAGVSQTPSNKVTEKGKYVELRCDPISGHTALYWYRQSLGQGPEFLIYFQGTGAADDSGLPNDRFFAVRPEGSVSTLKIQRTERGDSAVYLCASSPDSGNNEQFFGPGTRLTVL.

The rearrangement uses TRBV18 and TRBJ1-2; D gene uncertain. With 6 bases removed from V and 4 bases from J, the gap between germline ends came to 12 bases. The CDR3 contains 13 residues. Germline V gives CDR1 KGHSH, CDR2 LQKENI. The CDR3 sequence: CASSSDGSYGYTF. DNA for the CDR3: TGTGCCAGCTCTTCGGACGGGAGCTATGGCTACACCTTC.

Concerning this clone: Different DNA sequences within this sample yield the same CDR3. V is TRBV3-1 (or the pseudogene TRBV3-2) and J is TRBJ2-7; unclear D gene. This CDR3 is built from 12 residues. The ends were cut back, 0 bases at V and 2 bases at J, with 2 bases in the middle. CDR1 and CDR2 from the germline V gene are LGHDT and YNNKEL (reference sequence). The CDR3 reads CASSQDTYEQYF. CDR3 in DNA: TGTGCCAGCAGCCAAGACACCTACGAGCAGTACTTC.

The rearrangement links TRBV9 to TRBJ2-2, with 8 positions matching TRBD1. This CDR3 spans 20 amino acids. V lost 4 bases and J lost 4; bases outside the gene matches: 21. Germline V lookup: CDR1 SGDLS, CDR2 YYNGEE. The CDR3 region is CASSPGAWGRGRVGTGELFF. CDR3 DNA: TGTGCCAGCAGCCCCGGAGCGTGGGGCAGGGGGCGAGTAGGCACCGGGGAGCTGTTTTTT.

The rearrangement links TRBV20-1 to TRBJ2-7, with 10 nucleotides matching TRBD1. Trimming at V came to 3 bases and at J to 6 bases, leaving 8 bases not matched to a gene. The CDR3 spans 14 residues. Per the germline V gene, CDR1 is DFQATT and CDR2 is SNEGSKA (reference sequence). The CDR3 DNA sequence: TGCAGTGCTAGTCCCTGGGACAGGGGTGGCGAGCAGTACTTC. This encodes CSASPWDRGGEQYF.

V gene TRBV5-8 combines with J gene TRBJ1-4; a possible D gene is TRBD1 (6 bases). V was pared by 4 bases and J by 8 bases, with 12 bases between. Germline V lookup: CDR1 SGHTS, CDR2 YDEGEE. There are 13 residues in the CDR3. CDR3 DNA sequence: TGTGCCAGCAGCCAAACAGGGTCCGAAAAACTGTTTTTT. Amino acids: CASSQTGSEKLFF.

The chain joins TRBV6-2 or TRBV6-3 to TRBJ2-1, with D maybe TRBD2 (7 bases). Germline CDR1 reads MNHEY; CDR2 reads SVGEGT. Trimming cost V 4 bases and J 10 bases, with 20 bases left between them. The CDR3 sequence is 15 residues long. The CDR3 nucleotides read TGTGCCAGCAGTTTTAGGGGGGGACATCTGATAGAGCAGTTCTTC. Translated: CASSFRGGHLIEQFF.

The V call is TRBV24-1, the J call TRBJ2-3; TRBD2 agrees at 7 bases. This CDR3 is 15 amino acids long. J was trimmed by 5 bases and V by 4 bases; bases with no gene match: 8. CDR1 is KGHDR and CDR2 is SFDVKD in the germline V gene. This chain's CDR3 is CATSDPDGGGDTQYF. The CDR3 coding sequence is TGTGCCACCAGTGACCCGGACGGCGGGGGAGATACGCAGTATTTT.

The chain couples TRBV30 to TRBJ1-5; 8 positions agree with TRBD1. Unmatched junction bases numbered 9, after V lost 7 bases and J lost 4 bases. Per the germline V gene, CDR1 is GTSNPN and CDR2 is SVGIG (reference sequence). This CDR3 region has 14 residues. CDR3: CASDLQGGNQPQHF. CDR3 bases: TGTGCCTCGGACTTACAGGGGGGAAATCAGCCCCAGCATTTT.